This TCR beta chain was found in a study of human thymus T cells. The study, taken as a whole, reports: Usage of V and J genes appeared biased in thymic and blood repertoires. Related research reported highly overlapping thymic repertoires among unrelated individuals.

Corrective heart surgery yielded the resections from which the thymus tissue came. All donors were healthy Finnish infants who were undergoing corrective surgery to treat congenital heart defects. Here immunoSEQ multiplex PCR was the method, and the copy in TCRdb shows in-frame clones only, minus some. The data show 70,000 to 75,000 clones, 85% to 95% seen once. A word on this clone: Its cognate antigen is unknown.

This TCR came from a girl less than two years old with a congenital heart defect but otherwise immunologically healthy. Sequenced: thymus tissue.

CDR3 in DNA: TGTGCCACCAGCAGAGTAGGGACAGGAATTAACTATGGCTACACCTTC. Translating it yields CATSRVGTGINYGYTF. The V gene is TRBV15, the J gene TRBJ1-2; 8 nucleotides match TRBD1. V lost 1 base to trimming and J lost 1 base; unmatched junction nucleotides: 5. Per the germline V gene, CDR1 is LNHNV and CDR2 is YYDKDF (reference sequence). This CDR3 comprises 16 residues.